These 20 T cell receptor beta chains share one sample of origin, sequenced in a study of OX40 agonist ivuxolimab in advanced cancers. The assay was immunoSEQ multiplex PCR, and TCRdb's table has in-frame clones only and misses some. The repertoire holds around 35,000 clones, with under 85% as singletons. The material sequenced was CD4+ or CD8+ T cells sorted from blood, taken in a trial of the OX40 agonist ivuxolimab. All receptors come from an adult with an advanced solid tumor such as melanoma, head and neck, liver or kidney cancer.

The J gene is TRBJ2-7, the V gene TRBV7-6, with 10 bases that match TRBD2. Per germline, CDR1 SGHVS and CDR2 FNYEAQ. This CDR3 is 15 amino acids long. J gave up 6 bases and V 6 bases, and 11 bases lay outside the gene matches. The chain's CDR3 is CASSPSPSGSREQYF. The CDR3 coding sequence is TGTGCCAGCAGTCCAAGTCCTAGCGGGAGTCGCGAGCAGTACTTC.

This CDR3 is CASRASVNSIGGEYF. CDR3 coding DNA: TGTGCCAGCAGAGCCTCGGTGAATTCGATAGGAGGGGAGTACTTC. The gene calls are TRBV6-5 and TRBJ2-7, with D possibly TRBD2 on 6 matching bases. Germline V gene lookup returns CDR1 MNHEY and CDR2 SVGAGI. V was shortened by 6 bases and J by 11 bases, with 26 bases between the two germline ends. This CDR3 comprises 15 residues.

V is TRBV6-4 and J is TRBJ1-5; 7 positions match TRBD1. Germline V lookup: CDR1 MRHNA, CDR2 SNTAGT. After removal of 6 bases from V and 5 bases from J, the junction contained 4 bases not matched to a gene. This CDR3 is built from 13 residues. The DNA of the CDR3 is TGTGCCAGCAGCAGCAGGGGGGATCAGCCCCAGCATTTT. Translation gives CASSSRGDQPQHF.

This sequence joins TRBV23-1 and TRBJ2-6, with D uncertain. TRBV23-1 is treated as an ORF (open reading frame) with a function not yet certain. Between the trimmed V and J ends, which lost 3 bases and 0 bases, there was a span of 15 bases. The length of the CDR3 is 18 residues. CDR3 sequence (DNA): TGCGCCAGCAGTCATCCAGGCCGAGGCAACTCTGGGGCCAACGTCCTGACTTTC. Residues: CASSHPGRGNSGANVLTF.

This clone was observed a few times. This rearrangement joins TRBV5-1 to TRBJ1-2; 9 bases are shared with TRBD1. Germline CDR1 and CDR2: SGHRS and YFSETQ. CDR3 size: 14 residues. V trimming: 3 bases; J trimming: 6 bases; junction bases outside the gene matches: 6. CDR3 DNA: TGCGCCAGCAGCTCGCGGGACAGGGTGAATGGCTACACCTTC. Amino acid sequence: CASSSRDRVNGYTF.

This clone was picked up one time. V gene TRBV27 combines with J gene TRBJ2-2; D is unresolved. V dropped 3 bases and J dropped 6 bases, with 2 bases sitting between them. This CDR3 has 11 amino acids. The germline V gene encodes CDR1 MNHEY and CDR2 SMNVEV (reference sequence). CDR3 in DNA: TGTGCCAGCAGTTTCGCCGGGGAGCTGTTTTTT. Protein product: CASSFAGELFF.

This chain joins TRBV6-4 and TRBJ2-3; weak D call: TRBD2 (9 bases). Germline CDR1 reads MRHNA; CDR2 reads SNTAGT. V was shortened by 6 bases and J by 0 bases, with 28 bases between the two germline ends. This CDR3 comprises 20 residues. The CDR3 bases are TGTGCCAGCAGGCCTACAGGGGGATTAGCGGGAGATGCGAGCACAGATACGCAGTATTTT. Protein sequence: CASRPTGGLAGDASTDTQYF.

V and J are TRBV9 and TRBJ2-1; D may be TRBD2 (7 bases). The CDR3 is 14 residues long. In germline, CDR1 is SGDLS, CDR2 YYNGEE. Trimming shortened V by 0 bases and J by 6 bases, and 10 bases separated the two germline ends. CDR3 in amino acids: CASSVAGGLNEQFF. Written as DNA, the CDR3 is TGTGCCAGCAGCGTAGCGGGGGGCCTCAATGAGCAGTTCTTC.

The chain links TRBV2 to TRBJ2-3; 12 positions agree with TRBD2. This CDR3 region has 15 residues. V shed 7 bases and J 0 bases; nucleotides not matched to a gene: 2. The germline gives CDR1 SNHLY, CDR2 FYNNEI. The CDR3 DNA is TGTGCCAGCAAAGGGACTAGCGGGAGCACAGATACGCAGTATTTT. Protein sequence: CASKGTSGSTDTQYF.

This clone occurred a few times. V gene TRBV28 combines with J gene TRBJ1-5; a possible D gene is TRBD1 (6 bases). Germline V gene lookup returns CDR1 MDHEN and CDR2 SYDVKM. The CDR3 extends over 13 amino acids. The V end lost 6 bases, the J end lost 4 bases, and 10 bases lay between the germline ends. The DNA for the CDR3 is TGTGCCAGCAGAGGACAGACTAATCAGCCCCAGCATTTT. Its protein product is CASRGQTNQPQHF.

CDR3 nucleotide sequence: TGTGCCAGCAGCGTAGACGGGGCGGAAAACATTCAGTACTTC. It translates to CASSVDGAENIQYF. The rearrangement uses TRBV9 and TRBJ2-4; perhaps D is TRBD1 or TRBD2 (5 bases each). V lost 0 bases and J lost 5, with 9 bases in between. The CDR3 has 14 residues. CDR1 and CDR2 (germline): SGDLS, YYNGEE.

This clone occurred a few times. V is TRBV7-9 and J is TRBJ2-1; D not resolved. This CDR3 spans 16 amino acids. CDR1 and CDR2 from the germline V gene are SEHNR and FQNEAQ (reference sequence). Trimming removed 1 base from V and 4 bases from J, with 14 bases in between. This CDR3 reads CASSLDFGRPYNEQFF. The CDR3 bases are TGTGCCAGCAGCTTAGATTTTGGCAGACCATACAATGAGCAGTTCTTC.

The chain employs TRBV27 and TRBJ2-7; D is unclear. The CDR3 extends over 13 amino acids. CDR1 and CDR2 from the germline V gene are MNHEY and SMNVEV (reference sequence). Trimming removed 4 bases from V and 4 bases from J, with 11 bases in between. The CDR3 coding sequence is TGTGCCAGCAGTTGGGATAGAAGGTACGAGCAGTACTTC. This gives the protein CASSWDRRYEQYF.

The chain combines TRBV6-5 with TRBJ1-5; D call uncertain. This CDR3 is 15 amino acids long. Germline CDR1 MNHEY, CDR2 SVGAGI. Trimming shortened V by 6 bases and J by 7 bases, and 19 bases separated the two germline ends. CDR3 nucleotides: TGTGCCAGCAGCGCCGGTCGGGCTATTGGGCAGCCCCAGCATTTT. This gives the protein CASSAGRAIGQPQHF.

The gene calls are TRBV18 and TRBJ2-5, with 9 bases matching TRBD1. The CDR3 loop spans 14 amino acids. Looked up from germline, CDR1 is KGHSH and CDR2 is LQKENI. J gave up 4 bases and V 5 bases, and 5 bases lay outside the gene matches. DNA of the CDR3: TGTGCCAGCTCAAAGGGGACAGGGAGAGAGACCCAGTACTTC. Protein product: CASSKGTGRETQYF. The variable domain in full, completed from reference TRBV18 and TRBJ2-5, reads NAGVMQNPRHLVRRRGQEARLRCSPMKGHSHVYWYRQLPEEGLKFMVYLQKENIIDESGMPKERFSAEFPKEGPSILRIQQVVRGDSAAYFCASSKGTGRETQYFGPGTRLLVL.

The rearrangement links TRBV4-1 to TRBJ1-2; TRBD1 matches 7 bases. CDR1 and CDR2 from the germline V gene are MGHRA and YSYEKL. The V gene end was trimmed by 0 bases and the J gene end by 7 bases; junction bases not matched to a gene: 8. The CDR3 runs to 15 residues. The DNA of the CDR3 is TGCGCCAGCAGCCAAGATTTCGTGAGGGGGCTTGGCTACACCTTC. Protein product: CASSQDFVRGLGYTF.

The chain uses TRBV5-1 and TRBJ2-1, with 7 bases aligning to TRBD2. The CDR3 contains 14 residues. V shed 2 bases, J shed 8 bases, and the junction held 7 bases outside the gene matches. Germline lookup yields CDR1 SGHRS and CDR2 YFSETQ. The CDR3 DNA is TGCGCCAGCAGCTTCGGGAGGACGAGGGATGAGCAGTTCTTC. Translating gives CASSFGRTRDEQFF.

This chain connects TRBV5-3 to TRBJ1-1, with 9 bases fitting TRBD1. Being an ORF, TRBV5-3 has a function that is uncertain. The CDR3 has 14 amino acids. Trimming removed 2 bases from V and 9 bases from J; junction bases left unmatched: 8. Here the CDR3 reads CARSLQGALGQAFF. For the CDR3, the DNA is TGTGCCAGAAGCTTACAGGGGGCGCTGGGTCAAGCTTTCTTT.

The rearrangement links TRBV7-3 to TRBJ1-1, with no clear D. Between the trimmed V and J ends, which lost 2 bases and 1 base, there was a span of 5 bases. The CDR3 covers 13 residues. The germline gives CDR1 SGHTA, CDR2 FQGTGA. Here the CDR3 DNA reads TGTGCCAGCAGCTTAGGAAGGAACACTGAAGCTTTCTTT. Encoded protein: CASSLGRNTEAFF.

V and J are TRBV10-2 and TRBJ1-5, with 8 nucleotides matching TRBD1. V lost 4 bases to trimming and J lost 1 base; unmatched junction nucleotides: 6. The germline V gene encodes CDR1 WSHSY and CDR2 SAAADI. The CDR3 extends over 16 amino acids. The CDR3 loop reads CASSARQGASNQPQHF. The CDR3 DNA reads as TGCGCCAGCAGTGCTCGGCAGGGGGCGAGCAATCAGCCCCAGCATTTT.